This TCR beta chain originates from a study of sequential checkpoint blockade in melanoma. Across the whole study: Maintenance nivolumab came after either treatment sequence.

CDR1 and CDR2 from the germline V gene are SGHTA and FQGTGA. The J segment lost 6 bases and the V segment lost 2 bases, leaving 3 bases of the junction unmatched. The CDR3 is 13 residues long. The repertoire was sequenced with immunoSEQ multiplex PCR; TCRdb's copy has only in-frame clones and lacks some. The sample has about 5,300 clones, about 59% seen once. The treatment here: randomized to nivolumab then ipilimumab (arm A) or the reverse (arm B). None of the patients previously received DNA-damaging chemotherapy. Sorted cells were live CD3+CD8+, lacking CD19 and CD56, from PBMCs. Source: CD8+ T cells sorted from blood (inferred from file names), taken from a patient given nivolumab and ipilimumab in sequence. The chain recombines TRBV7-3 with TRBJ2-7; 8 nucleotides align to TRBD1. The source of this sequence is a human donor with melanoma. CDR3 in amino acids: CASSLGQGGEQYF. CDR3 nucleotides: TGTGCCAGCAGCTTAGGACAGGGAGGCGAGCAGTACTTC. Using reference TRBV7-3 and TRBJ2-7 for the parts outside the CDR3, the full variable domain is GAGVSQTPSNKVTEKGKYVELRCDPISGHTALYWYRQSLGQGPEFLIYFQGTGAADDSGLPNDRFFAVRPEGSVSTLKIQRTERGDSAVYLCASSLGQGGEQYFGPGTRLTVT.